This TCR beta chain was found in a study of cytomegalovirus exposure and HLA in healthy donors (dated by TCRdb to about 2017). Notes on the research overall: In an earlier analysis of several hundred of the donors, roughly 300 Gb of sequence data and some 120 million unique TCR beta sequences from about 190 million T cells were reported. About 280 gigabases of sequencing data and tens of millions of unique TCR sequences were included in an early release covering about 600 HLA-typed donors. Of the roughly 400 genotyped donors, approximately 82% fell in the genetic ancestry cluster associated with self-reported Caucasian donors. The aim of the study was to test whether cataloging public T cell receptors could identify signatures of past pathogen exposure. The study used immunosequencing to profile the T cell repertoires of 666 subjects and linked those repertoires to cytomegalovirus serostatus. In addition to the first cohort of roughly 700 subjects, a separate validation cohort of 120 different subjects was used. To predict cytomegalovirus infection status, the study brought together high-throughput TCR immunosequencing, statistical association of individual TCRs with disease status, and machine learning. A later analysis re-examined previously published TCR beta repertoires from over 500 donors and added high-resolution HLA genotyping to investigate patterns of TCR occurrence. Rather than using new phenotypic data, the later analysis identified candidate immune exposures from TCR beta sequences and from how often those sequences occurred across donors. An earlier analysis of fewer than 750 of the donors used high-throughput TCR beta sequencing to judge whether each TCR beta V gene segment behaved as functional or pseudogenic. Alongside the repertoire data, information on donor age, sex, ethnicity and CMV serostatus was compiled. In a later genetic analysis, genome-wide SNP genotypes for about three fifths of the roughly 670 donors were used, and that subset was treated as a discovery cohort. All discovery cohort repertoires had been generated on a single sequencing platform. Class I and class II HLA loci were covered by the typing at four-digit resolution. The number of donors typed differed by locus, with roughly 620-630 for A, B, C, DRB1 and DQB1, around 500 for DQA1, 600 to 610 for DPA1, and about 450 for DPB1. Because of strong linkage in the cohort, four to six DR-DQ haplotypes were treated as single units for association and clustering. Among roughly 400 genotyped donors of the cohort, an average of approximately 240,000 unique TCR beta nucleotide sequences were sequenced per donor, about a sixth of them non-productive.

Libraries were built with the immunoSEQ multiplex PCR assay. The multiplex PCR relied on a mix of 60 forward primers for TCR Vbeta segments and 13 reverse primers for TCR Jbeta segments. The CDR3 region of rearranged TCR beta genes was amplified from genomic DNA by a multiplex PCR assay. The amplified TCR beta libraries were sequenced on the Illumina HiSeq System as 87-base-pair reads. The study's own analysis went as follows. A later analysis counted approximately 74 million unique TCR beta chains across the 650 to 700 repertoires, and 9.5 million to 11 million of these chains were shared by at least two donors. Raw reads were error-corrected and collapsed into unique sequences with a nearest-neighbor algorithm that merged closely related sequences to remove PCR and sequencing errors. Alignment of CDR3 sequences to IMGT reference sequences was used to assign V, D and J gene segments. For a sequence to be retained, a match of at least six nucleotides was required to both a V gene segment and a J gene segment. Rearrangements were classified as productive when the CDR3 lacked stop codons and remained in frame with V and J, and all other rearrangements were classified as non-productive. CDR3 was defined by IMGT convention, running from the second conserved V-encoded cysteine to the conserved J-encoded phenylalanine. In an earlier analysis of around 570 of the donors, sequences lacking an unambiguous match to a single V gene segment were excluded. An earlier analysis of some 500 of the donors classified V segments as functional when productive rearrangements were above 56.7% and as segregating when the standard deviation between donors was above 5%. To diagnose cytomegalovirus status from the catalog of TCR beta chain sequences, a statistical classification framework was built. A later analysis assigned V and J genes by comparing TCR nucleotide sequences with IMGT/GENE-DB human TR gene sequences. Using the TCRdist pipeline, a later analysis assigned CDR3 sequences along with most-parsimonious VDJ recombination scenarios. In a later analysis, each TCR beta chain was defined by its CDR3 amino acid sequence together with its V-gene family, and reads lacking a unique V-gene family were excluded. A later analysis removed 592 highly shared, low-generation-probability nucleotide sequences to deal with suspected cross-contamination and a sequencing artifact. In a later analysis, a clonal expansion index was calculated for each public chain from normalized within-repertoire ranks of inferred template counts. Generation probabilities in a later analysis came from a VDJ recombination model fitted to out-of-frame rearrangements, and those results were checked against IGoR. In a later analysis, hypergeometric tests were used to score TCR-TCR, TCR-HLA and TCR-CMV co-occurrence, with a repertoire-size bias correction applied to TCR pairs. In a later analysis, false discovery rates were estimated by permuting HLA or CMV assignments 20 times. In a later analysis, co-occurring TCRs were grouped using DBSCAN, with TCRdist sequence similarity added in when clustering inside HLA-allele-positive subsets. For co-occurrence clustering, repertoires with fewer than 30,000 or more than 120,000 public chains were excluded, along with roughly 5 repertoires with anomalous nucleotide sharing. TCRdb provides this immuneACCESS table in a form limited to in-frame rearrangements. Some clones are lacking; in checked studies, under half of them reflect an unresolved V gene, and why the rest are absent is not known. The DNA was the basis for D and trimming; V, J and clone size are from that table. The sample data list about 200,000 clones, and 85% of these were observed just once. The ten largest account for about 2% of the sample.

What the study reported, not specific to this receptor: The authors suggested that the approach could potentially be extended to other disease states and immunological phenotypes. A cluster of highly shared sequence variants was judged likely to be a technical artifact of the sequencing pipeline. A further reported finding was that TCR beta sequences accurately predicted the HLA-A and HLA-B alleles for most subjects in the first cohort. The earlier analysis of approximately 560 of the donors excluded approximately 15 rarely observed V segments, including chromosome 9 orphons, because counts were too low. According to a later analysis, most CMV-associated TCR beta chains appeared to be HLA-restricted, and the HLA associations seemed to be driven largely by CMV exposure. This cohort had only TCR beta chains sequenced, and the lack of alpha or paired-chain data limited which features could be detected. In vitro tests confirmed that a few of the cytomegalovirus-associated TCR beta chains recognize cytomegalovirus antigens. Linkage disequilibrium might explain the correlated functional status among segregating V segments, but an unknown experimental factor could not be excluded. Some IMGT-functional V segments, including TRBV6-2 and TRBV6-3, could not be told apart with the 87-base-pair reads, so those segments were excluded. Because HLA typing was missing for some donors at each locus, association tests included only the typed subset. According to a later genetic analysis, donors in an Asian-associated ancestry cluster had fewer N-insertions in productive TCRs than the roughly 660-donor mean. According to a later analysis, parvovirus B19, influenza, CMV and Epstein-Barr virus appeared linked to several top co-occurrence clusters. A later genetic analysis associated a missense DCLRE1C variant with V-gene and J-gene trimming of TCR beta chains, and an independent cohort replicated the association. The study listed approximately 150 TCR beta chains as associated with cytomegalovirus. A later analysis found that HLA-associated TCR beta chains were more clonally expanded and had lower generation probabilities than equally common non-associated chains. A later analysis found that TCR association rates varied across HLA loci, with DRB1 alleles showing the most associated TCRs and HLA-C alleles the fewest. An earlier analysis of around 500 of the donors showed that most TCR beta V segments appeared in productive rearrangements either about 87% or about 30% of the time, which broadly matched IMGT annotations. The presence/absence analyses assumed that sequencing depth was roughly uniform across donors, and that assumption may not be true. While some public TCRs were present in many individuals, most TCR sequences turned up only very rarely across donors. When HLA alleles, especially DR and DQ, strongly co-occurred, TCR associations were difficult to assign to individual alleles. For the cohort, immune exposure information was limited to CMV serostatus. The classifier was reported to diagnose cytomegalovirus status with high specificity and sensitivity in both the original cohort and the validation cohort. Specific HLA alleles were associated with 15,000 to 20,000 TCR beta sequences at a false discovery rate of 0.05 in a later analysis.

The cohort consisted of some 670 healthy bone marrow donors. Cohort members were all nominally healthy when sampled, although unrecorded immune exposures were likely present. The donor tested CMV seronegative and was one of the 352 seronegative cohort members. Each donor provided a peripheral blood sample, and peripheral blood mononuclear cells were used for TCR beta sequencing. The Qiagen DNeasy Blood Extraction Kit was used to extract genomic DNA from the blood cell samples. From the cysteine through the phenylalanine, the CDR3 covers 15 amino acids. Only the CDR3 region is kept as DNA, spanning 45 bases read in frame from base 1. CDR1 and CDR2 (SGHRS, YFSETQ) derive from the germline V gene. Trimming removed 5 bases from V and 0 bases from J, leaving 11 bases between the germline ends. A word on this clone: Its antigen remains undetermined. No per-base quality is available; no much larger clone lies one base away.

The chain was built from TRBV5-1 and TRBJ2-2, with an unclear D gene assignment. This TCR was sampled from a woman aged 45-59 years in good health and CMV-seronegative. What was sequenced was PBMCs. The CDR3 corresponds to CASRTVLANTGELFF. The sequenced DNA is TGCGCCAGCAGAACAGTCCTCGCGAACACCGGGGAGCTGTTTTTT.